This T cell receptor (beta chain) was sequenced for a study of blood T cell repertoires in COVID-19. The overall study: Sites across the United States, Italy and Spain contributed samples from acute and convalescent COVID-19. PBMCs, B-cell-depleted T cells, or T cells provided the cDNA or gDNA that made up the material.

TCRdb's copy holds only in-frame clones and misses some; the assay was immunoSEQ multiplex PCR. The sample shows about 180,000 clones, 84% of them seen only once. The germline V gene encodes CDR1 MNHEY and CDR2 SVGAGI. The CDR3 runs to 13 residues. Trimming took off 6 bases at V and 4 bases at J, with 12 bases between the two ends. The chain carries TRBV6-5 and TRBJ1-2; possibly TRBD1 for D (5 bases). Sequencing was carried out using peripheral blood. This receptor was obtained from a man aged 18 to 35 with active or convalescent COVID-19. For the CDR3, the DNA is TGTGCCAGCAGGTGGACGGGACTCTATGGCTACACCTTC. Protein sequence: CASRWTGLYGYTF.